Sequencing of this T cell receptor (beta chain) was carried out in a study of spatial heterogeneity in lung cancer. Study-level findings and limits: The study found that expanded intratumoral alpha and beta TCR counts tracked tumor mutation counts.

The CDR3 totals 16 residues. CDR1 is LGHDT and CDR2 is YNNKEL in the germline V gene (reference sequence). V lost 5 bases and J lost 4, with 17 bases in between. Time point reported: sample taken at primary tumor resection. There are many counts of this clonotype. Its antigen is unknown. TCRdb fed the 5' RACE reads into MiXCR, producing one record per CDR3 protein. The sample yields roughly 5,300 distinct CDR3 sequences, approximately 8.4% seen once. The sample in question was lung tumor tissue, obtained at surgery. The receptor was isolated from a female donor with early-stage non-small cell lung cancer. The chain is built from TRBV3-1 and TRBJ1-4; D is undetermined. The CDR3 nucleotides are TGTGCCAGCAGCTCGGGAAGTACTGGGGTTAATGAAAAACTGTTTTTT. The encoded protein is CASSSGSTGVNEKLFF.